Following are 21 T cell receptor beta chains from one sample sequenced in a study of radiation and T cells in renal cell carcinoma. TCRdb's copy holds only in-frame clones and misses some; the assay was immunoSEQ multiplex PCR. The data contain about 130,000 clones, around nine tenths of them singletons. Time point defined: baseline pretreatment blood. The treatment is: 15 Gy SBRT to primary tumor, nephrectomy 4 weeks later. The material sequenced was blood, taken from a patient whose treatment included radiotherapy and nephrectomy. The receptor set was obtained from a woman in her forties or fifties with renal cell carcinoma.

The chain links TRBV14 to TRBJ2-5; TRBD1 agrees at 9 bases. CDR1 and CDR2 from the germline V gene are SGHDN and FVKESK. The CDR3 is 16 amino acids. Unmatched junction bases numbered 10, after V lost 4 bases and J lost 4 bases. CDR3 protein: CASSRGVGTGRETQYF. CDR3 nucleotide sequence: TGTGCCAGCAGCCGGGGGGTTGGGACAGGGCGAGAGACCCAGTACTTC.

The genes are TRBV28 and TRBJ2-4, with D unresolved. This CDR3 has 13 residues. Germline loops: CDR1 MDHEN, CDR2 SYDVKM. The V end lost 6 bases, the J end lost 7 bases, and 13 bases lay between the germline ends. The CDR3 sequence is CASRPPSLNIQYF. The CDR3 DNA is TGTGCCAGCAGGCCACCCAGTTTGAACATTCAGTACTTC.

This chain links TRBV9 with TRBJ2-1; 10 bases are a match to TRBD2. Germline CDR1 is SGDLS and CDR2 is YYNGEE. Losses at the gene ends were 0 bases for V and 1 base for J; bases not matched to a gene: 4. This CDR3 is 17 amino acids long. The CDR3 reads CASSVGASGGSYNEQFF. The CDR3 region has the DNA TGTGCCAGCAGCGTAGGGGCTAGCGGGGGTTCCTACAATGAGCAGTTCTTC. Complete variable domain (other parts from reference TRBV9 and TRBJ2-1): DSGVTQTPKHLITATGQRVTLRCSPRSGDLSVYWYQQSLDQGLQFLIQYYNGEERAKGNILERFSAQQFPDLHSELNLSSLELGDSALYFCASSVGASGGSYNEQFFGPGTRLTVL.

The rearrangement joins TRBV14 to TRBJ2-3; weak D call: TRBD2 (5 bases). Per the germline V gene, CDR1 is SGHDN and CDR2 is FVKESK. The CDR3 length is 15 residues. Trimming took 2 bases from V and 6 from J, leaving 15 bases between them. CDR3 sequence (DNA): TGTGCCAGCAGCCAAACTTTCGGGAATTGGGATACGCAGTATTTT. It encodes CASSQTFGNWDTQYF.

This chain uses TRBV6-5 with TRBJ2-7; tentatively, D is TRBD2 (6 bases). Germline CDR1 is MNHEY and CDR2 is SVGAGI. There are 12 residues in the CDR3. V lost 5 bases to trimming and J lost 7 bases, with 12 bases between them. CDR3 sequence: CASSTGVREQYF. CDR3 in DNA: TGTGCCAGCAGTACGGGAGTGAGAGAGCAGTACTTC.

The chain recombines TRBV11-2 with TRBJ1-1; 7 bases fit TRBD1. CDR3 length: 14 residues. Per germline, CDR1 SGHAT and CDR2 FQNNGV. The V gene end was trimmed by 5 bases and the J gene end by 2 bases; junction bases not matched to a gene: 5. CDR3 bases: TGTGCCAGCAGCGCCTACAGGGGAAACACTGAAGCTTTCTTT. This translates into CASSAYRGNTEAFF. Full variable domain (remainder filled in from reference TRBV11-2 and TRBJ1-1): EAGVAQSPRYKIIEKRQSVAFWCNPISGHATLYWYQQILGQGPKLLIQFQNNGVVDDSQLPKDRFSAERLKGVDSTLKIQPAKLEDSAVYLCASSAYRGNTEAFFGQGTRLTVV.

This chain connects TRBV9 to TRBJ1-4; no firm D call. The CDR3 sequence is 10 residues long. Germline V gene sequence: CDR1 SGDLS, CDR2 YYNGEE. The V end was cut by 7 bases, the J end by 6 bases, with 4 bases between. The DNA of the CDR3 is TGTGCCAGCCCGGATGAAAAACTGTTTTTT. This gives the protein CASPDEKLFF.

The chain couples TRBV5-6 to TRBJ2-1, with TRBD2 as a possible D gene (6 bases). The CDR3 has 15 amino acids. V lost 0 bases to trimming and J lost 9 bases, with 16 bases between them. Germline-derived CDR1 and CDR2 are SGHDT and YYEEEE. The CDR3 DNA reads TGTGCCAGCAGCTTGGGGGTACTCGGAGGGAGTGAGCAGTTCTTC. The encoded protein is CASSLGVLGGSEQFF.

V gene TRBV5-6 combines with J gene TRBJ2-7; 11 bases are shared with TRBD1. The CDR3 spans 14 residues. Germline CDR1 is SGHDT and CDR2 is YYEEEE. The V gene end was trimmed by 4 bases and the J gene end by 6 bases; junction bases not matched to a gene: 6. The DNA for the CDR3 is TGTGCCAGCAGCACGGACAGGGGGCTGTTCGAGCAGTACTTC. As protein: CASSTDRGLFEQYF. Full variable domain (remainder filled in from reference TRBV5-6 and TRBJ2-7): DAGVTQSPTHLIKTRGQQVTLRCSPKSGHDTVSWYQQALGQGPQFIFQYYEEEERQRGNFPDRFSGHQFPNYSSELNVNALLLGDSALYLCASSTDRGLFEQYFGPGTRLTVT.

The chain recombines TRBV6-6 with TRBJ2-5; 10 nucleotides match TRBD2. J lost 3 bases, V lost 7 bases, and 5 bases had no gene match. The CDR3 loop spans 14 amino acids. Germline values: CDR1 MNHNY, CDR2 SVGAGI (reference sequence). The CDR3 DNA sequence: TGTGCCAGCACCACTGGACTAGCGGAAGAGACCCAGTACTTC. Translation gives CASTTGLAEETQYF.

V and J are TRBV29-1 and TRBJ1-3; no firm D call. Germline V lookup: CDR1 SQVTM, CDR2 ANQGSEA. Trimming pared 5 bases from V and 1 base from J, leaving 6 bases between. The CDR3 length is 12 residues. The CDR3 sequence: CSVTGSGNTIYF. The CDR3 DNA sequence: TGCAGCGTTACGGGGTCTGGAAACACCATATATTTT.

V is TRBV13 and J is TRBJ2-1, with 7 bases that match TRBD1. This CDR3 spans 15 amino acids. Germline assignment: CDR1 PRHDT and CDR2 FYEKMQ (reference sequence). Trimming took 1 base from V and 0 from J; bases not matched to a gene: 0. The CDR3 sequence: CASSLAGGSYNEQFF. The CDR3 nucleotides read TGTGCCAGCAGCTTAGCAGGGGGCTCCTACAATGAGCAGTTCTTC. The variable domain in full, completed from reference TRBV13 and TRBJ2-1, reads AAGVIQSPRHLIKEKRETATLKCYPIPRHDTVYWYQQGPGQDPQFLISFYEKMQSDKGSIPDRFSAQQFSDYHSELNMSSLELGDSALYFCASSLAGGSYNEQFFGPGTRLTVL.

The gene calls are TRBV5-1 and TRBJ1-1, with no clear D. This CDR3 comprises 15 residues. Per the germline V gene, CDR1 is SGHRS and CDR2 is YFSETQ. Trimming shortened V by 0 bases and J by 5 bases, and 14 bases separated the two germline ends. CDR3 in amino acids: CASSLEAGRRTEAFF. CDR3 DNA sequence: TGCGCCAGCAGCTTGGAAGCGGGGAGGAGGACTGAAGCTTTCTTT.

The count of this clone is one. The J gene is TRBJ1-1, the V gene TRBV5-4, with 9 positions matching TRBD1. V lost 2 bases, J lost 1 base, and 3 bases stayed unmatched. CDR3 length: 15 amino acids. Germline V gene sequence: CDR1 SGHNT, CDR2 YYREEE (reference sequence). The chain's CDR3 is CASSFWGQGNTEAFF. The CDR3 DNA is TGTGCCAGCAGCTTTTGGGGACAGGGGAACACTGAAGCTTTCTTT. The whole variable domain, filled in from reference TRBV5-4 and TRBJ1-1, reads ETGVTQSPTHLIKTRGQQVTLRCSSQSGHNTVSWYQQALGQGPQFIFQYYREEENGRGNFPPRFSGLQFPNYSSELNVNALELDDSALYLCASSFWGQGNTEAFFGQGTRLTVV.

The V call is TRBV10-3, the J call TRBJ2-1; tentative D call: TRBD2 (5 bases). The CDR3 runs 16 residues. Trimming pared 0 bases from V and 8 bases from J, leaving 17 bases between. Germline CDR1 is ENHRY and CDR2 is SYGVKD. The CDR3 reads CAISESSRGRNHEQFF. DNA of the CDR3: TGTGCCATCAGTGAGTCCAGTCGGGGAAGGAACCATGAGCAGTTCTTC.

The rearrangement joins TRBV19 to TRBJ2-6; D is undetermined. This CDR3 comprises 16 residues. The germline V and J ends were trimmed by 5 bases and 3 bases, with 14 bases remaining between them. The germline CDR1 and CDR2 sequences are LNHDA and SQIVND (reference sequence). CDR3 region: CASSVQSGSGANVLTF. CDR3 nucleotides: TGTGCCAGTAGTGTACAATCCGGAAGTGGGGCCAACGTCCTGACTTTC.

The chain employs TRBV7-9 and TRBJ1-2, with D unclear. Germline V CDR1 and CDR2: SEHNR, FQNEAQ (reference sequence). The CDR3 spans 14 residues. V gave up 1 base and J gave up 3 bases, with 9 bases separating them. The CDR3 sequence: CASSLGDSDYGYTF. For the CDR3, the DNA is TGTGCCAGCAGCTTAGGGGATTCTGACTATGGCTACACCTTC.

For the CDR3, the DNA is TGTGCCAGCAGTGACCTAAAGAACTATGGCTACACCTTC. Its translation is CASSDLKNYGYTF. This chain uses TRBV6-1 with TRBJ1-2, with D unclear. V lost 3 bases to trimming and J lost 2 bases, with 7 bases between them. Looked up from germline, CDR1 is MNHNS and CDR2 is SASEGT. The CDR3 has 13 amino acids.

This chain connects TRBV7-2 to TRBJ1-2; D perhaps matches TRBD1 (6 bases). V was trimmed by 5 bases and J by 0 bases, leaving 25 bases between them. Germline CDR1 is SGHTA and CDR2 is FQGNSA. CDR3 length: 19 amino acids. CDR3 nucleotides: TGTGCCAGCAGCACCCGGGACACCCGATTCTCTGGGGCTAACTATGGCTACACCTTC. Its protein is CASSTRDTRFSGANYGYTF.

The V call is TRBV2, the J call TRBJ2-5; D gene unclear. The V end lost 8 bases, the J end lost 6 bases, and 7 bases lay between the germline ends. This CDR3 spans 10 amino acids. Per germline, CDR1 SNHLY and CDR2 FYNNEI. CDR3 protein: CASAWKTQYF. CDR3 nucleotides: TGTGCCAGCGCGTGGAAGACCCAGTACTTC.

The CDR3 loop is CASRGGLRTDTQYF. DNA of the CDR3: TGTGCCAGCAGGGGGGGTCTCCGCACAGATACGCAGTATTTT. The chain uses TRBV25-1 and TRBJ2-3, with D perhaps TRBD2 (6 bases). Germline assignment: CDR1 MGHDK and CDR2 SYGVNS. Trimming stripped 6 bases from V and 1 base from J, with 11 bases between. The CDR3 spans 14 residues.